The sequence of this T cell receptor (beta chain) was determined in a study of T cell repertoires in cytomegalovirus infection. Study in general: Well-studied HLA-B-restricted CMV epitopes were used in the study alongside recently identified HLA-C-restricted ones. In public TCR beta signatures, there were indications of both CMV infection and matching HLA type.

Germline values: CDR1 SNHLY, CDR2 FYNNEI. The CDR3 has 14 residues. Trimming shortened V by 1 base and J by 0 bases, and 6 bases separated the two germline ends. MiXCR, applied by TCRdb to the reads, yields one record per CDR3 protein. Found here are approximately 730,000 distinct CDR3 sequences, 25% to 35% of them singletons; the top ten hold around 13%. As concerns this clonotype: Its antigen is currently unknown.

The chain recombines TRBV2 with TRBJ1-1; no clear D. The origin of this receptor is a human donor in good health (CMV status not recorded). Some clones in this sample may be carry-over from other donors' samples. The sample here was cultured CD8+ T cells from PBMCs, taken from culture after CMV antigen stimulation. The CDR3 sequence is CASSEGELNTEAFF. DNA of the CDR3: TGTGCCAGCAGTGAAGGGGAGCTGAACACTGAAGCTTTCTTT.